This TCR beta chain was recorded in a study of T cells expressing NK-cell markers. At the level of the study: The eight sequenced donors comprised seven who were HCMV-seropositive and one who was seronegative.

TCRdb re-called the 5' RACE reads and catalogs CDR3 proteins one per entry, DNA excluded. The clone table shows hundreds of thousands of distinct CDR3 sequences, with the ten largest holding 7.3%. General observations from the study: The same clonotypes also predominated in the CD3+CD56-NKG2C+ fraction of four donors. No clear determination of HCMV specificity was made for expanded NKG2C+ T cell clones. Of the CD8+ T cell pool in five or six donors, roughly 1.0-7.0% was accounted for by dominant NKG2C+ clonotypes.

The germline gives CDR1 SEHNR, CDR2 FQNEAQ (reference sequence). The CDR3 runs 15 residues. For this clonotype: Its antigen is not identified.

This sequence was found in a woman aged 18-70 years in good health. The sequenced sample was blood T cells: a sorted CD56 or NKG2C T cell subset, CD4+ or CD8+ T cells, or bulk PBMC T cells (not recorded which). The J gene is TRBJ1-6, the V gene TRBV7-9; no DNA is available, so the TRBD1 call from TCRdb remains unchecked. This CDR3 is CASSLLTGGNSPLHF.